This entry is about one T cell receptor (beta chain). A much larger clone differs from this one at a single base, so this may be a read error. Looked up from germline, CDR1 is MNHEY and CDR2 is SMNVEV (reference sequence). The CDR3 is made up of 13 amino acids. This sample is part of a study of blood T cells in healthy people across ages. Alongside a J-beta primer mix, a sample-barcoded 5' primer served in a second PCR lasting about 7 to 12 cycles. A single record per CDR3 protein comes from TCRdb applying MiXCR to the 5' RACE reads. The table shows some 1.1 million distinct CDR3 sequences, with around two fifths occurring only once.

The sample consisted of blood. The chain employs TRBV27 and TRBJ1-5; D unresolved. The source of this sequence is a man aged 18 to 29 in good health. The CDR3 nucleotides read TGTGCCAGCAGTTTGAGGTACAATCAGCCCCGGCATTTT. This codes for CASSLRYNQPRHF.